The 17 T cell receptor beta chains reported below all come from one sample, sequenced in a study of cytomegalovirus exposure and HLA in healthy donors. PCR amplification relied on 60 Vbeta primers (plus 13 Jbeta primers). Profiled with immunoSEQ multiplex PCR; TCRdb holds only in-frame clones, not every one. The profile shows under 250,000 clones, approximately 84% of them singletons. The specimen sequenced was PBMCs. These receptors were obtained from a girl aged 2-10 years in good health and CMV-seronegative.

The chain joins TRBV2 to TRBJ2-2, with D unclear. CDR3 size: 13 residues. Trimming removed 5 bases at V and 4 bases at J, with 8 bases between. Germline V gene data show CDR1 as SNHLY and CDR2 as FYNNEI. CDR3 coding DNA: TGTGCCAGCAGTATAGAGCGCACCGGGGAGCTGTTTTTT. As protein: CASSIERTGELFF.

This chain links TRBV2 with TRBJ2-5; D may be TRBD2 (6 bases). CDR3 size: 13 residues. The V gene lost 5 bases and the J gene lost 6 bases, with 13 bases spanning the gap. Germline V lookup: CDR1 SNHLY, CDR2 FYNNEI. In DNA, the CDR3 is TGTGCCAGCAGTCGGATCGGGGGACAGACCCAGTACTTC. Translation gives CASSRIGGQTQYF.

V usage is TRBV7-9 and J usage is TRBJ2-5; 11 positions match TRBD2. The V and J ends lost 5 bases and 6 bases, in that order; junction bases with no gene match: 8. CDR1 and CDR2 (germline): SEHNR, FQNEAQ (reference sequence). The CDR3 runs to 15 residues. This CDR3 reads CASSISGGARKTQYF. CDR3 DNA sequence: TGTGCCAGCAGCATTAGCGGGGGGGCGAGGAAGACCCAGTACTTC.

V and J are TRBV10-2 and TRBJ1-6, with 7 bases lining up with TRBD1. The V gene's germline CDR1 is WSHSY and CDR2 SAAADI. The CDR3 is made up of 13 amino acids. The V and J ends lost 8 bases and 5 bases, in that order; junction bases with no gene match: 3. CDR3 amino acids: CASSGTDNSPLHF. CDR3 coding DNA: TGCGCCAGCTCCGGGACAGATAATTCACCCCTCCACTTT.

The chain employs TRBV27 and TRBJ1-6; D uncertain. Trimming removed 3 bases from V and 9 bases from J, with 6 bases in between. In germline, CDR1 is MNHEY, CDR2 SMNVEV (reference sequence). The CDR3 is 12 amino acids. The CDR3 sequence: CASSFAGSPLHF. The CDR3 nucleotides read TGTGCCAGCAGTTTTGCCGGTTCACCCCTCCACTTT.

The chain is built from TRBV6-1 and TRBJ1-5; TRBD1 matches at 7 bases. Germline-derived CDR1 and CDR2 are MNHNS and SASEGT. CDR3 length: 14 residues. V was pared by 7 bases and J by 5 bases, with 8 bases of the junction left unmatched. This CDR3 reads CASTGQARYQPQHF. CDR3 bases: TGTGCCAGCACCGGACAGGCACGTTATCAGCCCCAGCATTTT.

This rearrangement joins TRBV6-1 to TRBJ2-2; D is possibly TRBD1 (6 bases). The CDR3 contains 15 residues. Germline V lookup: CDR1 MNHNS, CDR2 SASEGT. The ends were cut back, 1 base at V and 5 bases at J, with 11 bases in the middle. The CDR3 region is CASSEDHRETGELFF. CDR3 bases: TGTGCCAGCAGTGAAGACCACAGGGAAACCGGGGAGCTGTTTTTT.

V is TRBV6-6 and J is TRBJ2-3; D is uncertain. Trimming stripped 0 bases from V and 0 bases from J, with 7 bases between. This CDR3 has 15 residues. Germline V lookup: CDR1 MNHNY, CDR2 SVGAGI (reference sequence). CDR3 protein: CASSYSPISTDTQYF. The DNA of the CDR3 is TGTGCCAGCAGTTACTCCCCTATTAGCACAGATACGCAGTATTTT.

This clone was observed a single time. The chain links TRBV7-9 to TRBJ2-1; a possible D gene is TRBD2 (7 bases). The CDR3 spans 18 residues. The V gene's germline CDR1 is SEHNR and CDR2 FQNEAQ (reference sequence). V lost 6 bases and J lost 2, with 23 bases in between. CDR3 region: CASRSWGGAKTAYNEQFF. As DNA, the CDR3 is TGTGCCAGCAGATCTTGGGGGGGGGCTAAAACAGCCTACAATGAGCAGTTCTTC.

The CDR3 reads CASSEWQVGDTQYF. In DNA, the CDR3 is TGTGCCAGCAGTGAATGGCAGGTCGGAGATACGCAGTATTTT. This chain links TRBV25-1 with TRBJ2-3, with D uncertain. The CDR3 extends over 14 amino acids. V gave up 1 base and J gave up 5 bases, with 10 bases separating them. The germline V gene has CDR1 MGHDK and CDR2 SYGVNS.

The gene calls are TRBV7-3 and TRBJ2-7, with TRBD1 identical over 8 bases. V dropped 7 bases and J dropped 3; count of bases not matched to a gene: 11. This CDR3 is 15 amino acids long. From germline, CDR1 is SGHTA and CDR2 FQGTGA. This chain's CDR3 is CASTTTGGKSYEQYF. The CDR3 DNA reads TGTGCCAGCACAACCACAGGGGGGAAAAGCTACGAGCAGTACTTC. The full variable domain, rest sourced from reference TRBV7-3 and TRBJ2-7, is GAGVSQTPSNKVTEKGKYVELRCDPISGHTALYWYRQSLGQGPEFLIYFQGTGAADDSGLPNDRFFAVRPEGSVSTLKIQRTERGDSAVYLCASTTTGGKSYEQYFGPGTRLTVT.

J is TRBJ2-7 and V is TRBV6-1; TRBD2 aligns across 8 bases. The CDR3 is 16 amino acids. Germline trimming cut 4 bases from V and 0 bases from J; bases unmatched to any gene: 8. Looked up from germline, CDR1 is MNHNS and CDR2 is SASEGT. CDR3 region: CASSAGGGRSSYEQYF. CDR3 nucleotides: TGTGCCAGCAGTGCCGGGGGGGGCAGGAGCTCCTACGAGCAGTACTTC.

The V call is TRBV4-1, the J call TRBJ2-1; 12 bases line up with TRBD2. The CDR3 has 15 residues. Germline loops: CDR1 MGHRA, CDR2 YSYEKL. Trimming took 1 base from V and 6 from J; bases not matched to a gene: 1. CDR3 protein: CASSQAGLAGNEQFF. DNA for the CDR3: TGCGCCAGCAGCCAAGCGGGACTAGCGGGCAATGAGCAGTTCTTC.

J is TRBJ1-1 and V is TRBV27, with unresolved D. Germline assignment: CDR1 MNHEY and CDR2 SMNVEV (reference sequence). This CDR3 has 14 residues. Trimming pared 5 bases from V and 3 bases from J, leaving 13 bases between. The CDR3 DNA reads TGTGCCAGCAGTCCTCAGGTACCCCACACTGAAGCTTTCTTT. Protein product: CASSPQVPHTEAFF.

The chain employs TRBV9 and TRBJ2-1; TRBD2 matches at 16 bases. The CDR3 has 17 residues. After removal of 0 bases from V and 9 bases from J, the junction contained 6 bases not matched to a gene. Germline CDR1 reads SGDLS; CDR2 reads YYNGEE. The CDR3 region is CASSVAGTSGGAIEQFF. The CDR3 region has the DNA TGTGCCAGCAGCGTAGCTGGGACTAGCGGGGGGGCTATTGAGCAGTTCTTC.

This clone was seen more than once but under ten times. The chain joins TRBV4-1 to TRBJ1-2; no definite D call. The germline V gene has CDR1 MGHRA and CDR2 YSYEKL. The ends were cut back, 3 bases at V and 4 bases at J, with 3 bases in the middle. The CDR3 loop spans 11 amino acids. DNA of the CDR3: TGCGCCAGCAGCCACGTCTATGGCTACACCTTC. The encoded protein is CASSHVYGYTF.

This clone was observed once. The chain is built from TRBV19 and TRBJ2-7; 10 bases map to TRBD1. The CDR3 is made up of 15 amino acids. Germline-derived CDR1 and CDR2 are LNHDA and SQIVND (reference sequence). V was pared by 7 bases and J by 3 bases, with 9 bases of the junction left unmatched. This chain's CDR3 is CASTSPGTGDYEQYF. The CDR3 region has the DNA TGTGCCAGTACCTCCCCCGGGACAGGGGACTACGAGCAGTACTTC.